This T cell receptor beta chain was identified during a study of brain metastases from non-small cell lung cancer. Findings of the study overall: T-cell clones appeared expanded in approximately 60% of brain metastases relative to matched primary tumors. Brain metastases had lower T-cell infiltration than primary tumors. TCR repertoires overlapped largely between brain metastases and matched primaries.

Concerning this clone itself: Its target is not known.

Germline assignment: CDR1 LNHNV and CDR2 YYDKDF (reference sequence). V shed 0 bases and J 4 bases; nucleotides not matched to a gene: 12. The CDR3 totals 18 residues. The data were produced by immunoSEQ multiplex PCR, yet TCRdb's version contains in-frame clones alone and is incomplete. Of approximately 2,700 clones in the sample, around 84% were seen once. The origin of this receptor is a donor over 35 with non-small cell lung cancer. This sequence joins TRBV15 and TRBJ2-1, with 7 bases fitting TRBD2. Sequencing was performed on primary lung tumor tissue. CDR3 bases: TGTGCCACCAGCAGAGATAGTTCCCTGGCGGGAGCATACAATGAGCAGTTCTTC. Its translation: CATSRDSSLAGAYNEQFF.